The source of this T cell receptor beta chain is a study of T cell repertoires in cytomegalovirus infection. Overall study: CMV infection together with matching HLA type was indicated by public TCR beta signatures. Study-wide points: Within the response measured ex vivo, HLA-C-restricted CMV-specific TCR beta clonotypes were dominant.

Concerning this clonotype itself: The antigen remains unidentified.

TCRdb itself ran the reads through MiXCR, one entry per CDR3 protein. Of around 770,000 distinct CDR3 sequences in the sample, almost 30% are singletons; the top ten hold about an eighth. Looked up from germline, CDR1 is LGHNT and CDR2 is FRNRAP. The CDR3 sequence is 15 residues long. The V end was cut by 0 bases, the J end by 10 bases, with 16 bases between. The chain combines TRBV12-5 with TRBJ2-1; perhaps D is TRBD1 or TRBD2 (5 bases each). The sample in question was cultured CD8+ T cells from PBMCs, obtained from culture after CMV antigen stimulation. The TCR originated in a human donor in good health (CMV status not recorded). Some clones in this sample may be carry-over from other donors' samples. The CDR3 loop is CASGLVITGTGEQFF. CDR3 nucleotides: TGTGCTAGTGGTTTGGTCATAACCGGGACGGGAGAGCAGTTCTTC.